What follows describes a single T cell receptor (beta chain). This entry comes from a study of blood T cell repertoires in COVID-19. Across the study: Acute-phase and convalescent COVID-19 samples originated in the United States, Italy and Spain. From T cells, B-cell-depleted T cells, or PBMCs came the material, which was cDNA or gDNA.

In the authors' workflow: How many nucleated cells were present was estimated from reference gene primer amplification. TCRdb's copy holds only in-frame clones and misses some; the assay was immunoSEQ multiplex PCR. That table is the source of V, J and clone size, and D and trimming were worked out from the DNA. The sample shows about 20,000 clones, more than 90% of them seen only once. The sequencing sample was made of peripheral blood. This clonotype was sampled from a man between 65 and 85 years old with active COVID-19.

This CDR3 reads CASSLMDSIYYGYTF. In DNA, the CDR3 is TGTGCCAGCAGCTTAATGGACAGCATTTACTATGGCTACACCTTC. The chain couples TRBV11-2 to TRBJ1-2, with D tentatively TRBD1 (6 bases). Germline CDR1 SGHAT, CDR2 FQNNGV. This CDR3 contains 15 residues. V was pared by 2 bases and J by 3 bases, with 13 bases between. Drawing the rest from reference TRBV11-2 and TRBJ1-2, the complete variable domain is EAGVAQSPRYKIIEKRQSVAFWCNPISGHATLYWYQQILGQGPKLLIQFQNNGVVDDSQLPKDRFSAERLKGVDSTLKIQPAKLEDSAVYLCASSLMDSIYYGYTFGSGTRLTVV.